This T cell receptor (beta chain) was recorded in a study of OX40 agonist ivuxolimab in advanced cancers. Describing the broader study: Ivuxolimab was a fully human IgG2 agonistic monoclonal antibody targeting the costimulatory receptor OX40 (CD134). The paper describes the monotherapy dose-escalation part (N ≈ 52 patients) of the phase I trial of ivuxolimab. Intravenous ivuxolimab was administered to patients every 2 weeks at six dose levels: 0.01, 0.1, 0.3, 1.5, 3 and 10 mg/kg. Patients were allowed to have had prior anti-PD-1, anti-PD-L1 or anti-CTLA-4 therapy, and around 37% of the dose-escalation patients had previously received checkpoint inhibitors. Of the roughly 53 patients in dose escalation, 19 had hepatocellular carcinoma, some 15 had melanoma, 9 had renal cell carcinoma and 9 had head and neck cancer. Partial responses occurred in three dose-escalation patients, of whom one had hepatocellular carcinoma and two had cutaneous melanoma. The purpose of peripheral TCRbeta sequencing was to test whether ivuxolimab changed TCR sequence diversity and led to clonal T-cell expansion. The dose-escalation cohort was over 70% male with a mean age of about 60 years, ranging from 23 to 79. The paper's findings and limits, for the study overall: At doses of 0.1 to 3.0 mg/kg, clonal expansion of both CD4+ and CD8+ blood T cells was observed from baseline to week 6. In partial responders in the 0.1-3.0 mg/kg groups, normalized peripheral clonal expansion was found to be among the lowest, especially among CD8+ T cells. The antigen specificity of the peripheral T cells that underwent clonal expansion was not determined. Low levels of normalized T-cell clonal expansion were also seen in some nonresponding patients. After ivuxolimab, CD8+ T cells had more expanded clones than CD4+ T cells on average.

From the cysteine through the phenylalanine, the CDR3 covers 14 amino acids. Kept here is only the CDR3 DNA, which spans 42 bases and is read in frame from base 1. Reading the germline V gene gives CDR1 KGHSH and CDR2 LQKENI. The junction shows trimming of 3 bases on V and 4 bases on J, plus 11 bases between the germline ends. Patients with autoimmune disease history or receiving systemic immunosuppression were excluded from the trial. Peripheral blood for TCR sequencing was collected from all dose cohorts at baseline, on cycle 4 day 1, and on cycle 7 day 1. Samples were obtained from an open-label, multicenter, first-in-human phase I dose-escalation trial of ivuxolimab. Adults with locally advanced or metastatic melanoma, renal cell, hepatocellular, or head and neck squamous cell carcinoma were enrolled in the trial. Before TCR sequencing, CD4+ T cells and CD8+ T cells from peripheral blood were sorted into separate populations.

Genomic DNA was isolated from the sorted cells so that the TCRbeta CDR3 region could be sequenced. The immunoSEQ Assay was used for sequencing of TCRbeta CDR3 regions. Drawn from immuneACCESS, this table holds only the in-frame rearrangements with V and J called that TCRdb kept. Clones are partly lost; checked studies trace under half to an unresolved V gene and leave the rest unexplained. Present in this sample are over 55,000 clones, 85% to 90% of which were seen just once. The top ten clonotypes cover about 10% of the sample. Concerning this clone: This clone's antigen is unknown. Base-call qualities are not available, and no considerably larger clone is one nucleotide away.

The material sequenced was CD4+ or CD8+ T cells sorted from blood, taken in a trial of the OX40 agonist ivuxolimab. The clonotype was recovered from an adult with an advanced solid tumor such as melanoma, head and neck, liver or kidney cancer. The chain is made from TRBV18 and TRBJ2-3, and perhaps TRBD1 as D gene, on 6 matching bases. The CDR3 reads CASSPSRQADTQYF. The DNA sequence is TGTGCCAGCTCACCGTCTCGACAGGCAGATACGCAGTATTTT.